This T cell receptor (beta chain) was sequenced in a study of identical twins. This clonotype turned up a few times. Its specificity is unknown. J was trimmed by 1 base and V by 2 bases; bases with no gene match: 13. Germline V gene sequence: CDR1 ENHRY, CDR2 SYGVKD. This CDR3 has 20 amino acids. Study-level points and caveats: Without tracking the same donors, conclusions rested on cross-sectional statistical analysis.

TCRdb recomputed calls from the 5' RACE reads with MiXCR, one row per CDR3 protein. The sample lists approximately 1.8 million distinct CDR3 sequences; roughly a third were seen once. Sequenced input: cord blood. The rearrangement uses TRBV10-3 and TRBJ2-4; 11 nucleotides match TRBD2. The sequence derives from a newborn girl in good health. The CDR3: CAISEKGLAGGPKAKNIQYF. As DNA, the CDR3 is TGTGCCATCAGTGAGAAGGGGTTAGCGGGAGGGCCTAAGGCCAAAAACATTCAGTACTTC.